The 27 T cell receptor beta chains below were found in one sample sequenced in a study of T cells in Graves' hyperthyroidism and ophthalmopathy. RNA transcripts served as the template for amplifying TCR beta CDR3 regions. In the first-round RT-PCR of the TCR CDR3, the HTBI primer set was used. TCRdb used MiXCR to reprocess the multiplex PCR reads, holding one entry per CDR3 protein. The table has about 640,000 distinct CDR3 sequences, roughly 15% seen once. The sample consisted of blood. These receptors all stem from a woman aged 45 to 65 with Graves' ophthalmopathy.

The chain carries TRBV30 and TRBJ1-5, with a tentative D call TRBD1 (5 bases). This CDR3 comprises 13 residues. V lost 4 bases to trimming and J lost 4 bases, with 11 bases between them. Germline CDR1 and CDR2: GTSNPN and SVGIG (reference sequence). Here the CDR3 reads CAWNRDGNQPQHF. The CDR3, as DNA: TGTGCCTGGAATCGGGACGGAAATCAGCCCCAGCATTTT.

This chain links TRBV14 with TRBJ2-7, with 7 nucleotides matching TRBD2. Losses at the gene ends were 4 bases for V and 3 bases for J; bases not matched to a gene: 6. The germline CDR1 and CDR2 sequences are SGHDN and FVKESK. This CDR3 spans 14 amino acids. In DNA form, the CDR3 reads TGTGCCAGCAGCCGCGGGAGTGAGGGCTACGAGCAGTACTTC. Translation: CASSRGSEGYEQYF.

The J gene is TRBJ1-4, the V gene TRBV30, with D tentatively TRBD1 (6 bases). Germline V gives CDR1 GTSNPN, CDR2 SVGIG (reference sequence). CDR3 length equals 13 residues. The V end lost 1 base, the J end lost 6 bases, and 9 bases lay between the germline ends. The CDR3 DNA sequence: TGTGCCTGGAGTGCGGGGGCGGATGAAAAACTGTTTTTT. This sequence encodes CAWSAGADEKLFF.

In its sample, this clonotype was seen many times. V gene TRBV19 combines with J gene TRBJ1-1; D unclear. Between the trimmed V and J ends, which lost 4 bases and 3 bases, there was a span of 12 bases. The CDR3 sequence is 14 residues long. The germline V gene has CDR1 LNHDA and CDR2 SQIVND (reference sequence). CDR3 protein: CASSTRVRDTEAFF. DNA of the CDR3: TGTGCCAGTAGTACTAGGGTAAGGGACACTGAAGCTTTCTTT.

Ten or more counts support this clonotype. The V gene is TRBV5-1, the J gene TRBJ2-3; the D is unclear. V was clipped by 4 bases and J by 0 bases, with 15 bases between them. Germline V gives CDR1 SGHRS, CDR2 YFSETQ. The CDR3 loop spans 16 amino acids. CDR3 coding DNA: TGCGCCAGCAGCAGGTCAGGTACCTCTAGCACAGATACGCAGTATTTT. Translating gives CASSRSGTSSTDTQYF. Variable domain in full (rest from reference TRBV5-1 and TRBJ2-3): KAGVTQTPRYLIKTRGQQVTLSCSPISGHRSVSWYQQTPGQGLQFLFEYFSETQRNKGNFPGRFSGRQFSNSRSEMNVSTLELGDSALYLCASSRSGTSSTDTQYFGPGTRLTVL.

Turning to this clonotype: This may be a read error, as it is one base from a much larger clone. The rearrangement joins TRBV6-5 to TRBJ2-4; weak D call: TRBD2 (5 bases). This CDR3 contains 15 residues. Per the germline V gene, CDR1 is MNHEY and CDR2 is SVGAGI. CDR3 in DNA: TGTTCCAGCAGTTACTTCGCTAGCCGCGGAAACATTCAGTACTTC. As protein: CSSSYFASRGNIQYF.

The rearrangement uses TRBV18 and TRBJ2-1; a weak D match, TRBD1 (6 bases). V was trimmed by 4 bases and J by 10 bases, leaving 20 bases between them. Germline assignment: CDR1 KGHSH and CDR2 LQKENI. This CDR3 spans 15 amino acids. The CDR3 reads CASSRLQGKTGEQFF. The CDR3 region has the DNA TGTGCCAGCTCACGTCTCCAGGGGAAAACGGGAGAGCAGTTCTTC.

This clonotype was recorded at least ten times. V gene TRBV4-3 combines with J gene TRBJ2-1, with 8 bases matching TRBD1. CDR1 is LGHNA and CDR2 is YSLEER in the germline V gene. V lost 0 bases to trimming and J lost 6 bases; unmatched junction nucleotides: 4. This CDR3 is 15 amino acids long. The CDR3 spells CASSQELGQANEQFF. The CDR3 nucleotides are TGCGCCAGCAGCCAAGAACTGGGACAGGCCAATGAGCAGTTCTTC.

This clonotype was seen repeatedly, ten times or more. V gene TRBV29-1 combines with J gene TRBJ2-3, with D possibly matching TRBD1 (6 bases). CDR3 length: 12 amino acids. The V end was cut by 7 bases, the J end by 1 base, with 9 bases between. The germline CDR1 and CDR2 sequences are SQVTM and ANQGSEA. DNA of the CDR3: TGCAGCGGGGACATAGGCACAGATACGCAGTATTTT. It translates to CSGDIGTDTQYF.

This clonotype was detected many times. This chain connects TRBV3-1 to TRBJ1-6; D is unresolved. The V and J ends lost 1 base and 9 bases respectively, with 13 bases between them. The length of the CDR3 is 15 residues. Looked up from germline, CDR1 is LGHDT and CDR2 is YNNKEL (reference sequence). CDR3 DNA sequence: TGTGCCAGCAGCCAAGCCCTCGGGAGGGCTTCACCCCTCCACTTT. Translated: CASSQALGRASPLHF.

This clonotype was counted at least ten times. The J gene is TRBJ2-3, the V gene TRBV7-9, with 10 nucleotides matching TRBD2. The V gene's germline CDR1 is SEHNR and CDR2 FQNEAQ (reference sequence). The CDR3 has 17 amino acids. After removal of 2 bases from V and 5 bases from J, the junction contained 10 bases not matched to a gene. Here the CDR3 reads CASSLMRLAGVIDTQYF. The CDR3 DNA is TGTGCCAGCAGCTTAATGCGGCTAGCGGGAGTCATAGATACGCAGTATTTT.

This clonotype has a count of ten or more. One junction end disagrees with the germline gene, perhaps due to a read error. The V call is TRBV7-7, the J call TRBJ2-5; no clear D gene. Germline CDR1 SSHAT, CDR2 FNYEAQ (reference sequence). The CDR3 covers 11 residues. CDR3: CASIAQETQYF. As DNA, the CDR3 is TGTGCTAGCATCGCCCAAGAGACCCAGTACTTC.

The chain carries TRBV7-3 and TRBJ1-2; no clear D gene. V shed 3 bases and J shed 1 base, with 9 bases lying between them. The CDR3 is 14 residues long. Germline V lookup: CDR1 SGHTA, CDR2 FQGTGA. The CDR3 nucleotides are TGTGCCAGCAGCTTGGGCAAGAATAACTATGGCTACACCTTC. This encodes CASSLGKNNYGYTF.

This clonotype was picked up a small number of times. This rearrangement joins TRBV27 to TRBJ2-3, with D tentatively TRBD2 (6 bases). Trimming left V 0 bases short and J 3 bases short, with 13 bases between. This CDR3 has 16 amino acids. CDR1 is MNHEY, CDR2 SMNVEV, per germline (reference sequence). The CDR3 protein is CASSLSTRGNTDTQYF. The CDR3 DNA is TGTGCCAGCAGTTTATCCACTCGGGGGAATACAGATACGCAGTATTTT.

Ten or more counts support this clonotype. This chain's CDR3 is CASSPSGGTKRSTEAFF. In DNA, the CDR3 is TGTGCCAGCAGCCCTTCAGGGGGCACTAAAAGGTCCACTGAAGCTTTCTTT. This chain connects TRBV7-9 to TRBJ1-1; TRBD1 aligns across 8 bases. The V gene's germline CDR1 is SEHNR and CDR2 FQNEAQ (reference sequence). Trimming at V came to 5 bases and at J to 4 bases, leaving 15 bases not matched to a gene. The CDR3 is 17 amino acids.

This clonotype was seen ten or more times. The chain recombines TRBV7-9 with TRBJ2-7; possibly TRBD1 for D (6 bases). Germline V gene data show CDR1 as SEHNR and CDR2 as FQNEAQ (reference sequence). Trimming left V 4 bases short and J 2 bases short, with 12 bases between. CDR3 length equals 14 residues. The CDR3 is CASSSGDTAYEQYF. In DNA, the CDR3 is TGTGCCAGCAGCTCCGGGGACACAGCCTACGAGCAGTACTTC.

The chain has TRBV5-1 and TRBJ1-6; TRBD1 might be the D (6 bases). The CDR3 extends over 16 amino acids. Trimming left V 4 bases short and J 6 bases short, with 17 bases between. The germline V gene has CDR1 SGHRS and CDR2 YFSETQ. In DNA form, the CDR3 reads TGCGCCAGCAGCCAAAACCCGGCGGGGGCTAATTCACCCCTCCACTTT. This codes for CASSQNPAGANSPLHF.

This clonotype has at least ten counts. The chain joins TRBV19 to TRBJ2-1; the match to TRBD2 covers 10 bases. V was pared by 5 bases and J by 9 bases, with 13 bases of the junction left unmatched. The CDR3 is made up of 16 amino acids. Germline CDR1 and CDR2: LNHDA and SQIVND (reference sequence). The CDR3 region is CASSGVGASGSGEQFF. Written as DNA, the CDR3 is TGTGCCAGTAGTGGGGTTGGGGCTAGCGGGAGTGGTGAGCAGTTCTTC.

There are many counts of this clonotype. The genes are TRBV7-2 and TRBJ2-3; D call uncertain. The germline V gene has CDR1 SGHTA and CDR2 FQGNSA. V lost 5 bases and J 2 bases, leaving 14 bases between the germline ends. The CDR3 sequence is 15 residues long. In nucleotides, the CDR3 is TGTGCCAGCAGCGGGGTGGTGGGAATCACAGATACGCAGTATTTT. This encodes CASSGVVGITDTQYF.

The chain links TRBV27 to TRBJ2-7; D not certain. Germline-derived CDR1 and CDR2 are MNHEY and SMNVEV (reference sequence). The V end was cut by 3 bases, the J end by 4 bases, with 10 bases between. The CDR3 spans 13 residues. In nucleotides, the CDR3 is TGTGCCAGCAGTTTGGAATCGAGGTACGAGCAGTACTTC. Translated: CASSLESRYEQYF.

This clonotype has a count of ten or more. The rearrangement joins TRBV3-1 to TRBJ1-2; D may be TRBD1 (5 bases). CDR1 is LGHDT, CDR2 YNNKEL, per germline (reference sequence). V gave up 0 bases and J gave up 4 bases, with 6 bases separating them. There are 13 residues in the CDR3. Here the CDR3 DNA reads TGTGCCAGCAGCCAAGAAGGGACCTATGGCTACACCTTC. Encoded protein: CASSQEGTYGYTF. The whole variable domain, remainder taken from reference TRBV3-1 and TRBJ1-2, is DTAVSQTPKYLVTQMGNDKSIKCEQNLGHDTMYWYKQDSKKFLKIMFSYNNKELIINETVPNRFSPKSPDKAHLNLHINSLELGDSAVYFCASSQEGTYGYTFGSGTRLTVV.

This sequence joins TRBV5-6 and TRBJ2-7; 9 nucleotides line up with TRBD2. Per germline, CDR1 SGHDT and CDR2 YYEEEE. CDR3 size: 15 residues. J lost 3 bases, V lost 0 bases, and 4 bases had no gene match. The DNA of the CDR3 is TGTGCCAGCAGCTTGGGGGGACTAGCACACTACGAGCAGTACTTC. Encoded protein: CASSLGGLAHYEQYF.

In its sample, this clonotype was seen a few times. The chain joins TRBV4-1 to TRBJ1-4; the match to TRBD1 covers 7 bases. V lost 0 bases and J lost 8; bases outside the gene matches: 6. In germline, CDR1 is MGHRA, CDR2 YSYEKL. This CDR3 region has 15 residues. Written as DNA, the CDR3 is TGCGCCAGCAGCCAAGAAGACAGGGAGGACGAAAAACTGTTTTTT. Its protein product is CASSQEDREDEKLFF.

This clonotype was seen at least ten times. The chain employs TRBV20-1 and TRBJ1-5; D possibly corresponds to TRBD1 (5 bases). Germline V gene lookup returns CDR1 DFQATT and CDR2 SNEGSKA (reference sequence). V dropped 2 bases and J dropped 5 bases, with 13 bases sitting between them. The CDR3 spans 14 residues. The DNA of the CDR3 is TGCAGTGCTAGACGGTGGCAGGGTGATCAGCCCCAGCATTTT. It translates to CSARRWQGDQPQHF.

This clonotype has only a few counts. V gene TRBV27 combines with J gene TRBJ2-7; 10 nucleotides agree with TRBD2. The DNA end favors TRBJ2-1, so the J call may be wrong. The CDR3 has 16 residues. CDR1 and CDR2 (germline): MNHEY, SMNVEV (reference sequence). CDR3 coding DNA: TGTGCCAGCAGTTTATCTTCTAGCGGGAGCTCCGATGAGCAGTTCTTC. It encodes CASSLSSSGSSDEQFF.

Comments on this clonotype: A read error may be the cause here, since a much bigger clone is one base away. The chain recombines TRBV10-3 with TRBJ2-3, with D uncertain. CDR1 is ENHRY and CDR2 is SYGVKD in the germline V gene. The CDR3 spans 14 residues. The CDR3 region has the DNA TGTACCATCAGTGGGGTCCGGCAGGCAGATACGCAGTATTTT. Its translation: CTISGVRQADTQYF.

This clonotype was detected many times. CDR3 DNA: TGTGCCAGCAGCTCGCTGAAAGAGGGTTCCTACGAGCAGTACTTC. Translating gives CASSSLKEGSYEQYF. The chain is built from TRBV5-8 and TRBJ2-7; maybe TRBD2 (5 bases). The CDR3 runs 15 residues. The V end lost 3 bases, the J end lost 1 base, and 14 bases lay between the germline ends. In germline, CDR1 is SGHTS, CDR2 YDEGEE. The full variable domain, with the rest looked up from reference TRBV5-8 and TRBJ2-7, is EAGVTQSPTHLIKTRGQQATLRCSPISGHTSVYWYQQALGLGLQFLLWYDEGEERNRGNFPPRFSGRQFPNYSSELNVNALELEDSALYLCASSSLKEGSYEQYFGPGTRLTVT.